This T cell receptor beta chain was obtained from a study of shared clonotypes between healthy human individuals. Sequencing was at deep level. Profiling relied on immunoSEQ multiplex PCR, and the TCRdb table lists in-frame clones only, not all of them. The sample has more than 2,000,000 clones; approximately 93% are singletons. Worth noting for this clone: Other DNA sequences in this specimen translate into the identical CDR3.

V lost 4 bases to trimming and J lost 1 base, with 5 bases between them. The CDR3 spans 14 residues. CDR1 is SGHDN and CDR2 is FVKESK in the germline V gene. Sequencing was carried out using naive CD4+ T cells from PBMCs. Subset noted: CD45RA+ positively selected. The clonotype comes from a man between 18 and 35 years old in good health. Some clones in this sample may be carry-over from other donors' samples. The chain recombines TRBV14 with TRBJ2-6; D call uncertain. The CDR3 DNA reads TGTGCCAGCAGCCCATTGTCTGGGGCCAACGTCCTGACTTTC. It translates to CASSPLSGANVLTF.